This TCR beta chain was identified during a study of CD8+ T cells in alopecia areata. Isolated RNA was reverse transcribed into cDNA used as the sequencing template. Measured with immunoSEQ multiplex PCR; TCRdb has only the in-frame clones, and not every one. The repertoire holds 170,000 or so clones, with about 63% as singletons. This CDR3 spans 13 amino acids. V lost 3 bases, J lost 0 bases, and 5 bases lay in between. Per germline, CDR1 GTSNPN and CDR2 SVGIG (reference sequence). The chain employs TRBV30 and TRBJ1-4; D is ambiguous. The receptor comes from a human donor with alopecia areata. The source was CD4+ T cells sorted from blood, collected at week 0. The CDR3 DNA follows: TGTGCCTGGAGCCAAGCAACTAATGAAAAACTGTTTTTT. Protein product: CAWSQATNEKLFF.